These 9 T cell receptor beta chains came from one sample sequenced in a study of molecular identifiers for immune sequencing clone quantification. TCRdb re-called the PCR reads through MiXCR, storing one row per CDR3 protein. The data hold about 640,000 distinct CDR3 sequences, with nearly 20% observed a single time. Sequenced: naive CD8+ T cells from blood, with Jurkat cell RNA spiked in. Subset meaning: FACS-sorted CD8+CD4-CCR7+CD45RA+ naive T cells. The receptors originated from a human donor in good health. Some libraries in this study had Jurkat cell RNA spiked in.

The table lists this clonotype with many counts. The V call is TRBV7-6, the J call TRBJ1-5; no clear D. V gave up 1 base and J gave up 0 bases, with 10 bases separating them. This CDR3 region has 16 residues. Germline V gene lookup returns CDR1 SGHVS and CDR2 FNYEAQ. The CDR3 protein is CASSLEGEHSNQPQHF. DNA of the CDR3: TGTGCCAGCAGCTTAGAGGGAGAACATAGCAATCAGCCCCAGCATTTT. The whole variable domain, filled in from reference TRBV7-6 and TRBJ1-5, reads GAGVSQSPRYKVTKRGQDVALRCDPISGHVSLYWYRQALGQGPEFLTYFNYEAQQDKSGLPNDRFSAERPEGSISTLTIQRTEQRDSAMYRCASSLEGEHSNQPQHFGDGTRLSIL.

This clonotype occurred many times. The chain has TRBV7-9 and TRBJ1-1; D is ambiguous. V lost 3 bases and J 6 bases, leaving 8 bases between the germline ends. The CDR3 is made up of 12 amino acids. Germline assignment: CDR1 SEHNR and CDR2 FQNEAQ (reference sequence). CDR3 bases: TGTGCCAGCAGCTTTAGAAGTCCTGAAGCTTTCTTT. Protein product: CASSFRSPEAFF.

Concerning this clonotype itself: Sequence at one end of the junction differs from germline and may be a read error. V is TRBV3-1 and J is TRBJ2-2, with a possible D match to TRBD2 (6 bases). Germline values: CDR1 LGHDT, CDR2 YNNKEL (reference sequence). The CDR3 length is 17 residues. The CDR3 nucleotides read TGTGCCAGCGGCCAAGATTACCCCGGGAGTCTTACCGGGGAGCTGTTTTTT. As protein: CASGQDYPGSLTGELFF. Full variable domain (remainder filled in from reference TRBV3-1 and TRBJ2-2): DTAVSQTPKYLVTQMGNDKSIKCEQNLGHDTMYWYKQDSKKFLKIMFSYNNKELIINETVPNRFSPKSPDKAHLNLHINSLELGDSAVYFCASGQDYPGSLTGELFFGEGSRLTVL.

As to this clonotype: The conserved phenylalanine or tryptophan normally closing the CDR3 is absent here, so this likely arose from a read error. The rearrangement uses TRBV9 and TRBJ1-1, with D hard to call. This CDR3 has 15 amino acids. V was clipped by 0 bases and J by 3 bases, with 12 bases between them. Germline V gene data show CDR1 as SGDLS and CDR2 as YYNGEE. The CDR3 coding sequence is TGTGCCAGCAGCGTAGATTCAGGTTGGGACACTGAAGCTTTCCTT. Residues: CASSVDSGWDTEAFL.

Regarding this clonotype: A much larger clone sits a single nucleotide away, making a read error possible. CDR3 protein: CASRRGGERKTQNF. The DNA of the CDR3 is TGTGCCAGCAGAAGGGGCGGGGAGAGGAAGACCCAGAACTTC. This rearrangement joins TRBV2 to TRBJ2-5, with D maybe TRBD2 (6 bases). The CDR3 loop spans 14 amino acids. The germline V gene has CDR1 SNHLY and CDR2 FYNNEI.

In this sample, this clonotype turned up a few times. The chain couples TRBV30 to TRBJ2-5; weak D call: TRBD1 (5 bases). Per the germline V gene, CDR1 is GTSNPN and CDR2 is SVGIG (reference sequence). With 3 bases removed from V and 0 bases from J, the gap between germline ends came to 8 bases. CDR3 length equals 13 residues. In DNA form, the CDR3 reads TGTGCCTGGAGACAGGAGTACCAAGAGACCCAGTACTTC. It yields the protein CAWRQEYQETQYF. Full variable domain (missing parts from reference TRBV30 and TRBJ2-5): SQTIHQWPATLVQPVGSPLSLECTVEGTSNPNLYWYRQAAGRGLQLLFYSVGIGQISSEVPQNLSASRPQDRQFILSSKKLLLSDSGFYLCAWRQEYQETQYFGPGTRLLVL.

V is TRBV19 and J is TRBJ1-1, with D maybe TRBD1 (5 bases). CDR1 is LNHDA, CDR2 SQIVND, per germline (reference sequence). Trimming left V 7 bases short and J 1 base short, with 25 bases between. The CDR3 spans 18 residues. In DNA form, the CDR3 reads TGTGCCAGTAAGGGACCGGGACGGAGGAGTGGGAAGAACACTGAAGCTTTCTTT. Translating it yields CASKGPGRRSGKNTEAFF.

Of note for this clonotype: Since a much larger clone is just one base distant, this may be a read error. CDR3 amino acids: CANSQDAQTNTEAFF. In DNA, the CDR3 is TGTGCCAACAGCCAAGATGCACAGACGAACACTGAAGCTTTCTTT. The rearrangement uses TRBV3-1 and TRBJ1-1; unclear D gene. The germline V gene encodes CDR1 LGHDT and CDR2 YNNKEL (reference sequence). The length of the CDR3 is 15 residues.

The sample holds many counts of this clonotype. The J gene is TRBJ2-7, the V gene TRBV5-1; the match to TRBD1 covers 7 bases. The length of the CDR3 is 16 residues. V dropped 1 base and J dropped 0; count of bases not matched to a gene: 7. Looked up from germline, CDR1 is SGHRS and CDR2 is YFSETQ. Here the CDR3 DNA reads TGCGCCAGCAGCTTGTTTGGGACAGACAACTCCTACGAGCAGTACTTC. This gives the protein CASSLFGTDNSYEQYF.